This record looks at one TCR beta chain sequence and its context. The sample originates from a study of T cells after yellow fever vaccination. In germline, CDR1 is SEHNR, CDR2 FQNEAQ (reference sequence). This CDR3 spans 15 amino acids. V trimming: 5 bases; J trimming: 5 bases; junction bases outside the gene matches: 10. TCRdb ran MiXCR on the 5' RACE reads and lists one entry per CDR3 protein. The sample has roughly 500,000 distinct CDR3 sequences, around 21% seen once. This chain links TRBV7-9 with TRBJ2-5; 8 bases are a match to TRBD1. The sample was PBMCs, taken 15 days after the yellow fever booster vaccination. The receptor's source is a man aged 30 to 39 who received the YFV17D yellow fever vaccine. CDR3 sequence: CASSPGQGNRETQYF. CDR3 nucleotide sequence: TGTGCCAGCAGCCCCGGACAGGGAAATCGGGAGACCCAGTACTTC.